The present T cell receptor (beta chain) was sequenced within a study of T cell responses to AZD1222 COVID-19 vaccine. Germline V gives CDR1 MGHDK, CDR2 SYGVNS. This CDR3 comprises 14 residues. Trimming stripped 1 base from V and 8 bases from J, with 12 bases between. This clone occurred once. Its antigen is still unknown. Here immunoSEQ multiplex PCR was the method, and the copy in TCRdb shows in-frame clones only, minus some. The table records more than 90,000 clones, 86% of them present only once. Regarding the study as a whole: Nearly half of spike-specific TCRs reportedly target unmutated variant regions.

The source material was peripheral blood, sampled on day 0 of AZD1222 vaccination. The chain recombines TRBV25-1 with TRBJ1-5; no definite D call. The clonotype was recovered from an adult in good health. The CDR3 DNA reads TGTGCCAGCAGTGAATTTGGTGAGGGTGAGCCCCAGCATTTT. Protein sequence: CASSEFGEGEPQHF.